This passage covers 15 T cell receptor beta chains from one sample sequenced in a study of beta chain features in type 1 diabetes. Study observations and caveats: TCRB CDR3 length was moderately but significantly reduced in all four CD4+ subsets of Type 1 diabetes patients.

The study reverse transcribed the entire isolated RNA, so it sequenced expressed TCRB transcripts. Some clones are missing from TCRdb's copy, which holds only in-frame ones; the method was immunoSEQ multiplex PCR. Among hundreds of thousands of clones, more than 12% were seen once, and the ten largest hold roughly 0.04%. These receptors have no known antigen. Sequences were obtained from naive CD4+ T cells from blood. The source of these receptors is a young man with type 1 diabetes.

This clone was counted between two and nine times. V and J are TRBV15 and TRBJ1-5; D remains ambiguous. The length of the CDR3 is 14 residues. CDR1 is LNHNV and CDR2 is YYDKDF in the germline V gene (reference sequence). V was clipped by 5 bases and J by 1 base, with 9 bases between them. Here the CDR3 DNA reads TGTGCCACCAGCCCGGGTGTGAGCAATCAGCCCCAGCATTTT. Its translation: CATSPGVSNQPQHF.

The sample holds a few counts of this clone. This chain uses TRBV15 with TRBJ1-2; D might be TRBD1 (5 bases). The CDR3 runs 14 residues. V was trimmed by 0 bases and J by 8 bases, leaving 13 bases between them. Germline CDR1 and CDR2: LNHNV and YYDKDF (reference sequence). This CDR3 is CATSRDLRAGGYTF. CDR3 in DNA: TGTGCCACCAGCAGAGATCTCAGGGCAGGAGGCTACACCTTC.

The V and J genes are TRBV9 and TRBJ2-3; the match to TRBD2 covers 8 bases. CDR1 and CDR2 from the germline V gene are SGDLS and YYNGEE. The CDR3 sequence is 15 residues long. V was clipped by 3 bases and J by 0 bases; unmatched bases: 3. For the CDR3, the DNA is TGTGCCAGCAGCGCACTAGCGGAGAGCACAGATACGCAGTATTTT. Protein: CASSALAESTDTQYF.

The chain links TRBV11-1 to TRBJ2-7; 13 nucleotides align to TRBD2. Germline CDR1 SGHAT, CDR2 FQDESV (reference sequence). V lost 5 bases to trimming and J lost 4 bases; unmatched junction nucleotides: 8. The CDR3 runs to 16 residues. DNA for the CDR3: TGTGCCAGCAGCCTTCCGGGACTAGCGGGATCGTACGAGCAGTACTTC. Translated, it gives CASSLPGLAGSYEQYF.

This clone has just a few counts. The V gene is TRBV9, the J gene TRBJ1-5; TRBD1 matches at 8 bases. The germline V gene encodes CDR1 SGDLS and CDR2 YYNGEE. The CDR3 is made up of 14 amino acids. Losses at the gene ends were 3 bases for V and 5 bases for J; bases not matched to a gene: 4. The CDR3 bases are TGTGCCAGCAGCGGGACAGGGATTCATCAGCCCCAGCATTTT. Encoded protein: CASSGTGIHQPQHF.

This clone was counted only a few times. J is TRBJ2-2 and V is TRBV13; TRBD1 is a possible D gene (6 bases). In germline, CDR1 is PRHDT, CDR2 FYEKMQ (reference sequence). The length of the CDR3 is 15 residues. V lost 3 bases, J lost 5 bases, and 13 bases lay in between. CDR3 DNA sequence: TGTGCCAGCAGCTTCTGGGGGCGCGGGACCGGGGAGCTGTTTTTT. Translating gives CASSFWGRGTGELFF.

The J gene is TRBJ2-7, the V gene TRBV5-1, with TRBD1 matching 10 bases. The junction had 4 bases not matched to a gene; V was cut back by 3 bases and J by 4 bases. The CDR3 spans 14 residues. The germline V gene has CDR1 SGHRS and CDR2 YFSETQ. CDR3 DNA: TGCGCCAGCAGCTCGCCGGGACAGGGGTACGAGCAGTACTTC. It specifies CASSSPGQGYEQYF.

V and J are TRBV5-1 and TRBJ2-4; TRBD2 matches at 10 bases. Germline lookup yields CDR1 SGHRS and CDR2 YFSETQ. The V and J ends lost 5 bases and 8 bases, in that order; junction bases with no gene match: 10. The CDR3 is made up of 15 amino acids. The CDR3 region has the DNA TGCGCCAGCAGAGAGACTAGCGGGCTCGGGGACATTCAGTACTTC. Encoded protein: CASRETSGLGDIQYF.

This clone was seen a handful of times. The chain couples TRBV18 to TRBJ2-5; D is possibly TRBD1 or TRBD2 (6 bases each). Germline V gene sequence: CDR1 KGHSH, CDR2 LQKENI. Trimming left V 5 bases short and J 5 bases short, with 15 bases between. The CDR3 is 14 amino acids. The CDR3 is CASSYSGGAETQYF. The DNA for the CDR3 is TGTGCCAGCTCATATTCCGGGGGCGCGGAGACCCAGTACTTC.

In its sample, this clone was seen a few times. This chain links TRBV30 with TRBJ2-3, with 10 nucleotides matching TRBD1. Germline values: CDR1 GTSNPN, CDR2 SVGIG (reference sequence). This CDR3 spans 13 amino acids. The junction had 6 bases not matched to a gene; V was cut back by 8 bases and J by 4 bases. CDR3 bases: TGTGCCCTGGACAGGGGGAAGCCAGATACGCAGTATTTT. As protein: CALDRGKPDTQYF.

Only a few counts were recorded for this clone. The genes are TRBV29-1 and TRBJ2-1, with D tentatively TRBD1 (5 bases). This CDR3 has 15 amino acids. Germline V lookup: CDR1 SQVTM, CDR2 ANQGSEA. With 0 bases removed from V and 6 bases from J, the gap between germline ends came to 15 bases. CDR3 amino acids: CSVEDMVQRGNEQFF. The CDR3 DNA sequence: TGCAGCGTTGAAGATATGGTCCAAAGGGGCAATGAGCAGTTCTTC.

The rearrangement links TRBV27 to TRBJ1-4; 8 bases fit TRBD1. V gave up 8 bases and J gave up 8 bases; unmatched junction bases: 10. The germline V gene encodes CDR1 MNHEY and CDR2 SMNVEV (reference sequence). CDR3 length: 14 residues. The DNA for the CDR3 is TGTGCCAGCTCGATCCGGGGGACAGGAGAAAAACTGTTTTTT. This gives the protein CASSIRGTGEKLFF.

With regard to this clone: Other DNA sequences in this sample translate to the same CDR3. This chain's CDR3 is CASSLTGNEQFF. The CDR3 nucleotides are TGCGCCAGCAGCTTGACAGGGAATGAGCAGTTCTTC. This chain connects TRBV5-1 to TRBJ2-1; D might be TRBD1 (6 bases). V was shortened by 1 base and J by 7 bases, with 6 bases between the two germline ends. Germline V lookup: CDR1 SGHRS, CDR2 YFSETQ. This CDR3 is built from 12 residues. The variable domain in full, with the rest retrieved from reference TRBV5-1 and TRBJ2-1, is KAGVTQTPRYLIKTRGQQVTLSCSPISGHRSVSWYQQTPGQGLQFLFEYFSETQRNKGNFPGRFSGRQFSNSRSEMNVSTLELGDSALYLCASSLTGNEQFFGPGTRLTVL.

The rearrangement joins TRBV11-2 to TRBJ2-7; TRBD1 agrees at 8 bases. Per germline, CDR1 SGHAT and CDR2 FQNNGV. The CDR3 sequence is 15 residues long. V lost 4 bases, J lost 3 bases, and 8 bases stayed unmatched. CDR3 bases: TGTGCCAGCAGCTGGACCGGGACAGGAAACTACGAGCAGTACTTC. The encoded protein is CASSWTGTGNYEQYF.

This clone was seen a handful of times. Here the CDR3 DNA reads TGTGCCTGGGCTTCGCGAGGGGAGACCCAGTACTTC. Residues: CAWASRGETQYF. The chain is built from TRBV30 and TRBJ2-5, with D possibly TRBD2 on 5 matching bases. In germline, CDR1 is GTSNPN, CDR2 SVGIG (reference sequence). The CDR3 spans 12 residues. Trimming took 5 bases from V and 5 from J, leaving 12 bases between them.